Below are 3 T cell receptor beta chains sequenced from a single sample in a study of Tregs in tolerant kidney transplant recipients. Some clones are missing from TCRdb's copy, which holds only in-frame ones; the method was immunoSEQ multiplex PCR. The data contain approximately 69,000 clones, roughly nine tenths of them singletons. The source was CD4+ T cells from blood, collected before the transplant. The receptor source for this set is a human donor who received a combined kidney and bone marrow transplant.

The rearrangement joins TRBV18 to TRBJ2-7, with a possible D match to TRBD1 (6 bases). Trimming cost V 3 bases and J 2 bases, with 14 bases left between them. CDR3 length equals 15 residues. Germline V gene sequence: CDR1 KGHSH, CDR2 LQKENI. CDR3 amino acids: CASSPAGTNTYEQYF. Written as DNA, the CDR3 is TGTGCCAGCTCACCTGCCGGGACAAATACCTACGAGCAGTACTTC.

The table lists this clone with a count of one. The V gene is TRBV29-1, the J gene TRBJ2-3; TRBD1 aligns across 8 bases. The germline CDR1 and CDR2 sequences are SQVTM and ANQGSEA. This CDR3 is built from 16 residues. V lost 5 bases, J lost 3 bases, and 13 bases stayed unmatched. The CDR3 protein is CSVHTRTRQGTDTQYF. CDR3 nucleotides: TGCAGCGTTCATACCCGCACCAGACAGGGGACAGATACGCAGTATTTT.

V usage is TRBV2 and J usage is TRBJ2-7; TRBD1 matches at 9 bases. V gave up 4 bases and J gave up 7 bases; unmatched junction bases: 8. The CDR3 runs to 14 residues. Germline V gene sequence: CDR1 SNHLY, CDR2 FYNNEI. DNA for the CDR3: TGTGCCAGCAGTGCGGGACAGGGAGTGAAGGAGCAGTACTTC. Its protein is CASSAGQGVKEQYF.